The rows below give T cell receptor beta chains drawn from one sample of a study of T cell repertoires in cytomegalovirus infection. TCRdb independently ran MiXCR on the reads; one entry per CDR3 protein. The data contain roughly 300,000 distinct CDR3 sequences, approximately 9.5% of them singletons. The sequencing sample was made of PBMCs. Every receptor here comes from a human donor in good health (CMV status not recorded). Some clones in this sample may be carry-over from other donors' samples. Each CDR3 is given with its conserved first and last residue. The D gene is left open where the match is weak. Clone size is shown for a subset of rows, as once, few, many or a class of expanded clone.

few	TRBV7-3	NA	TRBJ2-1	TGTGCCAGCAGCTTTAGTACCAACAATGAGCAGTTCTTC	CASSFSTNNEQFF
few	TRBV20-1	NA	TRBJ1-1	TGCAGTCCTCCCGGGACCACGAACACTGAAGCTTTCTTT	CSPPGTTNTEAFF
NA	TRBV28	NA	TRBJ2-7	TGTGCCAGCAGATCCTTACAGGGCTTCTCCTACGAGCAGTACTTC	CASRSLQGFSYEQYF
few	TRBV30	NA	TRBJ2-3	TGTGCCTGGAGTGTCTTCACAGATACGCAGTATTTT	CAWSVFTDTQYF
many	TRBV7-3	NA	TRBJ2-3	TGTGCCAGCAGCTTAGGACACCTTCGCACAGATACGCAGTATTTT	CASSLGHLRTDTQYF
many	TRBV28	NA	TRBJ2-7	TGTGCCAGCAGCTTCACGCCCGGACTCCGCTACGAGCAGTACTTC	CASSFTPGLRYEQYF
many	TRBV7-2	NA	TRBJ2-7	TGTGCCAGCAGCTTAGGGCCGAGCTACGAGCAGTACTTC	CASSLGPSYEQYF
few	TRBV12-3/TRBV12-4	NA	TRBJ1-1	TGTGCCAGCAGCCCTAACTTCAGCGGCCCCGTGGCTTTCTTT	CASSPNFSGPVAFF
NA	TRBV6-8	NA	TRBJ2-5	TGTGCCAGCAGTTCGTTTGGTAGTTCGGGGTACCAAGAGACCCAGTACTTC	CASSSFGSSGYQETQYF
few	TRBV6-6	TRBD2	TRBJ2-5	TGTGCCAGCAGAGCGACTAGCGGGGGTCCACAAGAGACCCAGTACTTC	CASRATSGGPQETQYF
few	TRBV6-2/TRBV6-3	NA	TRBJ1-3	TGTGCCAGCAGTTTCAGCACCCTACCCTCTGGAAACACCATATATTTT	CASSFSTLPSGNTIYF
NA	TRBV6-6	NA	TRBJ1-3	TGTGCCAGCAGTTACCCAGGGGTTTCTGGAAACACCATATATTTT	CASSYPGVSGNTIYF
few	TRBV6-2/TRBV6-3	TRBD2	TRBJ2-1	TGTGCCAGCAGTCAAGCCGCCGGGACTACCCCTTACAATGAGCAGTTCTTC	CASSQAAGTTPYNEQFF
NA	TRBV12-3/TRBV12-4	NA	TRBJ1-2	TGTGCCAGCAGTCCAGGGTTGGGAGCGAACTATGGCTACACCTTC	CASSPGLGANYGYTF
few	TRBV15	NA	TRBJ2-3	TGTGCCACCAGCCCCCCGGGCGGGATGCGACTCACAGATACGCAGTATTTT	CATSPPGGMRLTDTQYF